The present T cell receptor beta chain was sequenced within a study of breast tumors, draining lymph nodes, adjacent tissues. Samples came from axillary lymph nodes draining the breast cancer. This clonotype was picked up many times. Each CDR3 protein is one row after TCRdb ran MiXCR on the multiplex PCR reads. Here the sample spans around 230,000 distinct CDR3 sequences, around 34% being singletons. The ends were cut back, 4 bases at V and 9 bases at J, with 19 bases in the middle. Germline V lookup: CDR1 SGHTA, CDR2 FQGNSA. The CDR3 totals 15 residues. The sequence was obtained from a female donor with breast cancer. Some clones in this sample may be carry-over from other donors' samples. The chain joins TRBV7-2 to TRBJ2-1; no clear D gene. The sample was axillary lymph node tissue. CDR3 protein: CASSYRSWGTREQFF. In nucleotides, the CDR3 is TGTGCCAGCAGCTACCGGAGCTGGGGAACCCGTGAGCAGTTCTTC.